The clone carrying this TCR beta chain was seen a few times. Its specificity is not known. The sample comes from a study of early T cells in non-severe SARS-CoV-2 infection. Study overall: Unpaired chains resulted from sequencing bulk RNA of unsorted whole blood. Study outcomes and limitations: VDJdb matches were skewed toward anti-spike CD8 T cell responses.

The CDR3 sequence is 15 residues long. Germline V gives CDR1 SEHNR, CDR2 FQNEAQ (reference sequence). V dropped 4 bases and J dropped 0; count of bases not matched to a gene: 6. Tagging with unique molecular identifiers was applied to individual cDNA molecules. TCRdb passed the 5' RACE reads through MiXCR, listing each CDR3 protein once. Of approximately 30,000 distinct CDR3 sequences in the sample, about 4.2% were seen once. Sequencing used whole blood. This chain connects TRBV7-9 to TRBJ2-7; 7 nucleotides agree with TRBD1. This clonotype was sampled from an adult who was a healthcare worker with PCR-confirmed SARS-CoV-2 infection or an uninfected control (not recorded which). CDR3 region: CASSSAQGRSYEQYF. The CDR3, as DNA: TGTGCCAGCAGCTCCGCACAGGGGCGCTCCTACGAGCAGTACTTC.